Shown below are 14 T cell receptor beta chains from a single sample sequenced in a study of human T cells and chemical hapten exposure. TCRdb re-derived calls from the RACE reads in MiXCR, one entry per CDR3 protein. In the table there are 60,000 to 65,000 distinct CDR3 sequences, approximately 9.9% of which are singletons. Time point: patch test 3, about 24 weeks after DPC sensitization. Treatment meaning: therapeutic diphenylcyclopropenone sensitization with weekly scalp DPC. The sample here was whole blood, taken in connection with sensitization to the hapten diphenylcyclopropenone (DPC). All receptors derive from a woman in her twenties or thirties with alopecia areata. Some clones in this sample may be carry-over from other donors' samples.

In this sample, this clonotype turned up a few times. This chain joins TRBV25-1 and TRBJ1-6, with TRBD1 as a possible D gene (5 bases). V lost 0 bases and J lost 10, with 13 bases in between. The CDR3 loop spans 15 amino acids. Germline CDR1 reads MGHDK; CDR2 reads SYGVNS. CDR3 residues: CASSEYEGKRSPLHF. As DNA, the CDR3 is TGTGCCAGCAGTGAATATGAGGGGAAAAGGTCACCCCTCCACTTT. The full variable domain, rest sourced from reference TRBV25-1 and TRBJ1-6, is EADIYQTPRYLVIGTGKKITLECSQTMGHDKMYWYQQDPGMELHLIHYSYGVNSTEKGDLSSESTVSRIRTEHFPLTLESARPSHTSQYLCASSEYEGKRSPLHFGNGTRLTVT.

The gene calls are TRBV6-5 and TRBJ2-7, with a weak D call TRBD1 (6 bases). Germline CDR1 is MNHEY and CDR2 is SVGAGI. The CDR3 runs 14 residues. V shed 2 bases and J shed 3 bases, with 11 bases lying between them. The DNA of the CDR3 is TGTGCCAGCAGTTACGGCGAGGGGGACTACGAGCAGTACTTC. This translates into CASSYGEGDYEQYF.

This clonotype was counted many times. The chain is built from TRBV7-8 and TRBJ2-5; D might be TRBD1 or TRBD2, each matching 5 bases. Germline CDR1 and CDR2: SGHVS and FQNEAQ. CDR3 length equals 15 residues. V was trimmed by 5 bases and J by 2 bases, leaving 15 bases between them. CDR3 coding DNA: TGTGCCAGCAGCAACGAGGGGCGCCTTCAAGAGACCCAGTACTTC. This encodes CASSNEGRLQETQYF.

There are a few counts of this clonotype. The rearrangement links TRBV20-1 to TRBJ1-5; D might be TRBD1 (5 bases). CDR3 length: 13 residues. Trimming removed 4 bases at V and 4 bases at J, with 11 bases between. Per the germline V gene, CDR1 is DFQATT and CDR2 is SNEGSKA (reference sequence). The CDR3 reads CSANTGSNQPQHF. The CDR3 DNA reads TGCAGTGCTAATACAGGTTCGAATCAGCCCCAGCATTTT.

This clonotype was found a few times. DNA of the CDR3: TGTGCCAGCAGTTACGACAAAGCTGGAAACACCATATATTTT. The encoded protein is CASSYDKAGNTIYF. The rearrangement joins TRBV6-5 to TRBJ1-3; no definite D call. Trimming removed 2 bases at V and 2 bases at J, with 7 bases between. The CDR3 length is 14 residues. The germline V gene has CDR1 MNHEY and CDR2 SVGAGI.

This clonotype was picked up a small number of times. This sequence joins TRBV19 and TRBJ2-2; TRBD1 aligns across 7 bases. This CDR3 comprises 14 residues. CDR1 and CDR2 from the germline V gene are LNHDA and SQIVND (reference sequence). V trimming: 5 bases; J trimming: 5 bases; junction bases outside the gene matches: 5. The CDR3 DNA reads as TGTGCCAGTAGTGCCCCGGACAGGACCGGGGAGCTGTTTTTT. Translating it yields CASSAPDRTGELFF.

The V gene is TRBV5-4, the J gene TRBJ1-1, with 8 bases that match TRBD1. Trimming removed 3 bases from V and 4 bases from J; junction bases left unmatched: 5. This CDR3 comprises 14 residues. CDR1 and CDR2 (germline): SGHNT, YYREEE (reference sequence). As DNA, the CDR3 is TGTGCCAGCAGCTCGACGACAGGGGCCACTGAAGCTTTCTTT. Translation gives CASSSTTGATEAFF.

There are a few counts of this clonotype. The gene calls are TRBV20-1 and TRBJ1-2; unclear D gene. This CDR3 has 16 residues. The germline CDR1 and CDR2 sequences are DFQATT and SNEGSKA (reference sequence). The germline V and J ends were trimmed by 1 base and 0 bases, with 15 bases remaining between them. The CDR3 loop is CSARAINQPANYGYTF. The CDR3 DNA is TGCAGTGCTAGAGCTATAAACCAACCAGCTAACTATGGCTACACCTTC.

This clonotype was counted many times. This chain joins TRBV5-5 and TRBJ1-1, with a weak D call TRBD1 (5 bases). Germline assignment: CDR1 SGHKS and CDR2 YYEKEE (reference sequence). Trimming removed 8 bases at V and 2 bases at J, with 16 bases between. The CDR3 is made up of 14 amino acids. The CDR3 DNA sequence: TGTGCCAGTTCACTTCGGGGGATAAACACTGAAGCTTTCTTT. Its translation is CASSLRGINTEAFF.

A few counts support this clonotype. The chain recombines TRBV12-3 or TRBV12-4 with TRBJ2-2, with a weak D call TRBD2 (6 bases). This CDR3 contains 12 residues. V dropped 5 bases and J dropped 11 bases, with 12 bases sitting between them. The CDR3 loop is CASSPWRVELFF. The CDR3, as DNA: TGTGCCAGCAGTCCTTGGAGGGTCGAGCTGTTTTTT.

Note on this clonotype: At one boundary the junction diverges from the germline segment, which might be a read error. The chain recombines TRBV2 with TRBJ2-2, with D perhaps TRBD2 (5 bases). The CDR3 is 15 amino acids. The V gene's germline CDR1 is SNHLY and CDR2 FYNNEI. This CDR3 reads CASSDSPGATGELSF. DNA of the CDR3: TGTGCCAGCAGTGATTCGCCAGGAGCCACCGGGGAGCTGTCTTTT.

The CDR3 reads CASGITGAYEQYF. Written as DNA, the CDR3 is TGTGCCAGCGGCATAACAGGGGCCTACGAGCAGTACTTC. The chain uses TRBV28 and TRBJ2-7; 7 bases match TRBD1. J was trimmed by 2 bases and V by 8 bases; bases with no gene match: 6. The CDR3 is made up of 13 amino acids. Germline CDR1 and CDR2: MDHEN and SYDVKM.

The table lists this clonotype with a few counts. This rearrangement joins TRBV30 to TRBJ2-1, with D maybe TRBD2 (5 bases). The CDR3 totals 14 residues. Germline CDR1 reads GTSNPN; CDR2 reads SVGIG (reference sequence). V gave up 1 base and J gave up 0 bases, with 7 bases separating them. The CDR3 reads CAWSGLASYNEQFF. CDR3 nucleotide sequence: TGTGCCTGGAGTGGGCTAGCCTCCTACAATGAGCAGTTCTTC.

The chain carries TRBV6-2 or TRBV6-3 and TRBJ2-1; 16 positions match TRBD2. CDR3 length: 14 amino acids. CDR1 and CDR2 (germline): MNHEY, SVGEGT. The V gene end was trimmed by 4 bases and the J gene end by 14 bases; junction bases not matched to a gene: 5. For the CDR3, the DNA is TGTGCCAGCAGTTCCGGGACTAGCGGGGGGGCGGAGTTCTTC. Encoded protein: CASSSGTSGGAEFF.